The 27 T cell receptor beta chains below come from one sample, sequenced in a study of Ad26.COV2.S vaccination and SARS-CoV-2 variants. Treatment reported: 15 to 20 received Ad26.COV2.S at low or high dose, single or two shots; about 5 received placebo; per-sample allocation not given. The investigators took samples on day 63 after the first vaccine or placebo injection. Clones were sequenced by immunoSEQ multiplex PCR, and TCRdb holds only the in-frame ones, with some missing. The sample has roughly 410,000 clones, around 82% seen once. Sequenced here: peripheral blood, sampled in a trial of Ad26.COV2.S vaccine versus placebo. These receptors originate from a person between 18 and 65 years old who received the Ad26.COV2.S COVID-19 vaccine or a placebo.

The CDR3 DNA reads TGTGCCAGTAGTTGGGAACTTCCCCCCTACGAGCAGTACTTC. Amino acids: CASSWELPPYEQYF. The V call is TRBV19, the J call TRBJ2-7; D call uncertain. The germline CDR1 and CDR2 sequences are LNHDA and SQIVND (reference sequence). Trimming took 5 bases from V and 2 from J, leaving 13 bases between them. The CDR3 contains 14 residues.

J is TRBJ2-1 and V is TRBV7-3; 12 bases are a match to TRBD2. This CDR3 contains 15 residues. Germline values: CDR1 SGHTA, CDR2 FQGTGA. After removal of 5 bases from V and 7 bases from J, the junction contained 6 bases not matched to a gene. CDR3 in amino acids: CASSPGLAGINEQFF. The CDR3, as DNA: TGTGCCAGCAGCCCCGGACTAGCGGGAATAAATGAGCAGTTCTTC.

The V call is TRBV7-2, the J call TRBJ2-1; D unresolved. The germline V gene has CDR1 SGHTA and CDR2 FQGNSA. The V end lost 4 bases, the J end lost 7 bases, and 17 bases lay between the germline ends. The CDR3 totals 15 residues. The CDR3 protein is CASSSPQRSWNEQFF. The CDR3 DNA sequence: TGTGCCAGCAGCTCCCCTCAACGCTCGTGGAATGAGCAGTTCTTC.

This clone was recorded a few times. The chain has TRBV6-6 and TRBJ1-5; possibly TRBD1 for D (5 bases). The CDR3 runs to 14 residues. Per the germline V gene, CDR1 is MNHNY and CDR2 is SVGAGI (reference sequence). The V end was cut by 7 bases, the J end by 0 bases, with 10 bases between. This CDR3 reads CASNGHYSNQPQHF. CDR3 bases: TGTGCCAGCAACGGACATTATAGCAATCAGCCCCAGCATTTT.

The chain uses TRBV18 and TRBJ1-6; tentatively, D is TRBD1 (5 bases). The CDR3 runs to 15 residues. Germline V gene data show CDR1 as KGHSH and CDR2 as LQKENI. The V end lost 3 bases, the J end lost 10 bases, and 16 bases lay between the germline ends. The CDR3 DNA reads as TGTGCCAGCTCACCCCTCCAGGACATCGGATCACCCCTCCACTTT. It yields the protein CASSPLQDIGSPLHF.

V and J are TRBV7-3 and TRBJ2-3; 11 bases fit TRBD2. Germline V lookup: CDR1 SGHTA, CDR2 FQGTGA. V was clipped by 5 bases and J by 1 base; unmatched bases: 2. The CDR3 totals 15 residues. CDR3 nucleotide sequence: TGTGCCAGCAGCCTAGCGGGAGGACGCACAGATACGCAGTATTTT. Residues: CASSLAGGRTDTQYF.

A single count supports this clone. The DNA for the CDR3 is TGTGCCAGCAGTAAGGGGCGAGGTCAGCCCCAGCATTTT. This encodes CASSKGRGQPQHF. This chain connects TRBV27 to TRBJ1-5, with a tentative D call TRBD1 (5 bases). The V and J ends lost 5 bases and 6 bases respectively, with 11 bases between them. CDR3 size: 13 residues. The germline V gene encodes CDR1 MNHEY and CDR2 SMNVEV (reference sequence).

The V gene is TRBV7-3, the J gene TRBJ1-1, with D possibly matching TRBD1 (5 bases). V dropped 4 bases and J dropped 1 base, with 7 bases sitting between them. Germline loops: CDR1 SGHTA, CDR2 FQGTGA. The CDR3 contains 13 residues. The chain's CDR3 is CASSSQGNTEAFF. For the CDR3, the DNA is TGTGCCAGCAGCTCTCAGGGGAACACTGAAGCTTTCTTT.

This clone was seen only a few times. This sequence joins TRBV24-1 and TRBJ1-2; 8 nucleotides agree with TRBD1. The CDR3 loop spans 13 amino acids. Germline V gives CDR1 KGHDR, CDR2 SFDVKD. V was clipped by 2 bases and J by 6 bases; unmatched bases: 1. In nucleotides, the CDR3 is TGTGCCACCAGTGATTGGACAGGGCATGGCTACACCTTC. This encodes CATSDWTGHGYTF.

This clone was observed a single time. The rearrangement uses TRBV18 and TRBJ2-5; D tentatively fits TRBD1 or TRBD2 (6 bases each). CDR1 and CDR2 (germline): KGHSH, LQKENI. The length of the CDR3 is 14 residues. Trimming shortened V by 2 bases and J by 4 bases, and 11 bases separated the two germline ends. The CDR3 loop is CASSPRGVRETQYF. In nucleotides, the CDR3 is TGTGCCAGCTCACCAAGGGGGGTGCGAGAGACCCAGTACTTC. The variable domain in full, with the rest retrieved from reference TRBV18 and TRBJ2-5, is NAGVMQNPRHLVRRRGQEARLRCSPMKGHSHVYWYRQLPEEGLKFMVYLQKENIIDESGMPKERFSAEFPKEGPSILRIQQVVRGDSAAYFCASSPRGVRETQYFGPGTRLLVL.

CDR3 in DNA: TGTGCCAGCAGCGTTACAGGGGGTAACACTGAAGCTTTCTTT. Its translation: CASSVTGGNTEAFF. The chain couples TRBV5-6 to TRBJ1-1; 8 nucleotides match TRBD1. Germline V lookup: CDR1 SGHDT, CDR2 YYEEEE. The CDR3 totals 14 residues. J lost 2 bases, V lost 4 bases, and 4 bases had no gene match.

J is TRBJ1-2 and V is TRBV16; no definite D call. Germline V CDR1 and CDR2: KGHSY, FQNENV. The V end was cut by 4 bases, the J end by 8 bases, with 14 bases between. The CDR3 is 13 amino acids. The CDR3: CASSPAAGNGYTF. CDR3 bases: TGTGCCAGCAGCCCGGCGGCGGGAAACGGCTACACCTTC.

This CDR3 is CASSTRLAGGPGLAKNIQYF. The CDR3 DNA reads TGTGCCAGCAGTACCCGACTAGCGGGAGGGCCGGGACTAGCCAAAAACATTCAGTACTTC. V is TRBV27 and J is TRBJ2-4, with TRBD2 matching over 14 bases. CDR1 and CDR2 (germline): MNHEY, SMNVEV (reference sequence). V lost 5 bases to trimming and J lost 0 bases; unmatched junction nucleotides: 12. This CDR3 region has 20 residues.

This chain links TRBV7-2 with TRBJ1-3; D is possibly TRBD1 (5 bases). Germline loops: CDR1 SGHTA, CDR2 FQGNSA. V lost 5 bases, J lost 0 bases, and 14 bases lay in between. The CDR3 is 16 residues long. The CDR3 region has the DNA TGTGCCAGCAGCAGTTTCGGGGCGAGCTCTGGAAACACCATATATTTT. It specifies CASSSFGASSGNTIYF.

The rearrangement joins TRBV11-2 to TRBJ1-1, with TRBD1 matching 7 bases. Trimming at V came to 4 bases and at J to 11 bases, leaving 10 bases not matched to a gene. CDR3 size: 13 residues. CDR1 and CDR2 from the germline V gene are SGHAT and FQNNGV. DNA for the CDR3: TGTGCCAGCAGCTCTCTTTACAGGGGAGACGCTTTCTTT. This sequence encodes CASSSLYRGDAFF. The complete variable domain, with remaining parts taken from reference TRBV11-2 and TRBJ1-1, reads EAGVAQSPRYKIIEKRQSVAFWCNPISGHATLYWYQQILGQGPKLLIQFQNNGVVDDSQLPKDRFSAERLKGVDSTLKIQPAKLEDSAVYLCASSSLYRGDAFFGQGTRLTVV.

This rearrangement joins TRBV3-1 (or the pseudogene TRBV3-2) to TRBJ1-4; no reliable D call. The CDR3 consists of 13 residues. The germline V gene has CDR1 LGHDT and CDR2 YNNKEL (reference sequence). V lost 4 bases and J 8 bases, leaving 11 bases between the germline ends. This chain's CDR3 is CASSLRTSEKLFF. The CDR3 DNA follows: TGTGCCAGCAGCCTTCGTACGTCCGAAAAACTGTTTTTT.

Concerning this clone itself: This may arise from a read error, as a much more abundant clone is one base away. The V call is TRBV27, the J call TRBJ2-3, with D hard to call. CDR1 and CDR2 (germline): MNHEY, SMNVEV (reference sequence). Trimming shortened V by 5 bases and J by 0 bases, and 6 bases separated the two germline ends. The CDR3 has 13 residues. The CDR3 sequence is CASSARSTDTQYF. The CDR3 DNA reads TGTGCCAGCAGTGCCAGGAGCACAGATACGCAGTATTTT.

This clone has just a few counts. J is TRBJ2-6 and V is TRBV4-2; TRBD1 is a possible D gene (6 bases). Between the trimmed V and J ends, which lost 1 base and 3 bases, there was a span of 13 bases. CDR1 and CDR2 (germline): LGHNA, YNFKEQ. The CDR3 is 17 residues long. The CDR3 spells CASSQADSGFGANVLTF. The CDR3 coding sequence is TGTGCCAGCAGCCAAGCGGACAGCGGCTTTGGGGCCAACGTCCTGACTTTC.

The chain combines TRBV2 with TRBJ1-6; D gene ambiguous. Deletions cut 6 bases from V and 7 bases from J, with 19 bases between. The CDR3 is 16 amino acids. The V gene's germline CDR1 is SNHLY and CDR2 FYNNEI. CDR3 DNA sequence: TGTGCCAGCAGCCATGAGGGAGGACTAGTGAATTCACCCCTCCACTTT. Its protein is CASSHEGGLVNSPLHF. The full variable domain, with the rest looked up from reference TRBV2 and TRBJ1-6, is EPEVTQTPSHQVTQMGQEVILRCVPISNHLYFYWYRQILGQKVEFLVSFYNNEISEKSEIFDDQFSVERPDGSNFTLKIRSTKLEDSAMYFCASSHEGGLVNSPLHFGNGTRLTVT.

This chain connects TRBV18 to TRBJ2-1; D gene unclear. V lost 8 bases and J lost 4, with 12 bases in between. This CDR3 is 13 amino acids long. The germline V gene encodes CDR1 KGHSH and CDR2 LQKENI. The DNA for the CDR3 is TGTGCCAGCACAAGACACCAATACAATGAGCAGTTCTTC. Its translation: CASTRHQYNEQFF.

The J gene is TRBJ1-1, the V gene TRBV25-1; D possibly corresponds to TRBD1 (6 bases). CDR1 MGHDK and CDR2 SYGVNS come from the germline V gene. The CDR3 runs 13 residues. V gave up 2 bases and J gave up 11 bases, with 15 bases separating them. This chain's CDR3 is CASSELDTGKAFF. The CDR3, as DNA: TGTGCCAGCAGTGAACTAGACACAGGGAAGGCTTTCTTT.

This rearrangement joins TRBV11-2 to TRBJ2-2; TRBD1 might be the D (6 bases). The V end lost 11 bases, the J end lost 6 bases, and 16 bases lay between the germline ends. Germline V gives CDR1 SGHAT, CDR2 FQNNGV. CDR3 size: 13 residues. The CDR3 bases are TGTGCCTTACAGGGCCTAGACGCCGGGGAGCTGTTTTTT. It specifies CALQGLDAGELFF. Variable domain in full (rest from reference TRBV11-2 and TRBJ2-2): EAGVAQSPRYKIIEKRQSVAFWCNPISGHATLYWYQQILGQGPKLLIQFQNNGVVDDSQLPKDRFSAERLKGVDSTLKIQPAKLEDSAVYLCALQGLDAGELFFGEGSRLTVL.

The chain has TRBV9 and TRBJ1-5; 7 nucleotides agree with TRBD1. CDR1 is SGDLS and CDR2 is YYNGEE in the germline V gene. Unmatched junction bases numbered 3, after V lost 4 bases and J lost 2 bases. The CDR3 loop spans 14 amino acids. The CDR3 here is CASSPTGGNQPQHF. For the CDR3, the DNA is TGTGCCAGCAGCCCCACAGGGGGCAATCAGCCCCAGCATTTT.

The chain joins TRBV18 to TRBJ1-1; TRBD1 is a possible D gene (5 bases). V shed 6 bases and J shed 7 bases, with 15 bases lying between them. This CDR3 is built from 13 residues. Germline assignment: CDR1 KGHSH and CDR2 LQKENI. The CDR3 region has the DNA TGTGCCAGCTCCTCGGTAAGGGACGTTGAAGCTTTCTTT. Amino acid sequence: CASSSVRDVEAFF.

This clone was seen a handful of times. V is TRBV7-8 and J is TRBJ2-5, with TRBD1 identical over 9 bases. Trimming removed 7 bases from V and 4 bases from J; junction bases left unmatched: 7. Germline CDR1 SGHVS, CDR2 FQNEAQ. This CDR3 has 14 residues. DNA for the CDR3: TGTGCCAGCAACTCAAAGGACAGGGGAGAGACCCAGTACTTC. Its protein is CASNSKDRGETQYF.

The CDR3 DNA reads as TGTGCCAGCAGTGAAGTCCAGGTCCCGAATTCACCCCTCCACTTT. Encoded protein: CASSEVQVPNSPLHF. This sequence joins TRBV6-1 and TRBJ1-6, with no clear D. Germline CDR1 is MNHNS and CDR2 is SASEGT. The CDR3 contains 15 residues. V dropped 1 base and J dropped 7 bases, with 11 bases sitting between them.

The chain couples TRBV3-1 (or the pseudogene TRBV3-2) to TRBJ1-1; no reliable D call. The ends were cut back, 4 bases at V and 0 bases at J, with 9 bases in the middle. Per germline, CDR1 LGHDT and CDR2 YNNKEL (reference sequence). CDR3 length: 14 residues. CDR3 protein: CASSRSVMNTEAFF. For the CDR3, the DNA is TGTGCCAGCAGCCGCTCAGTAATGAACACTGAAGCTTTCTTT.